One TCR beta chain is described in this entry. These data originate in a study of blood T cell repertoires in COVID-19. Across the study: PBMCs, B-cell-depleted T cells, or T cells were the source of the cDNA or gDNA that made up the material.

CDR3 length: 15 residues. Germline-derived CDR1 and CDR2 are SGHTA and FQGTGA. Unmatched junction bases numbered 6, after V lost 4 bases and J lost 7 bases. Produced via immunoSEQ multiplex PCR; TCRdb's table is partial and in-frame only. The table has 200,000 to 250,000 clones, 65% to 85% seen once. This chain joins TRBV7-3 and TRBJ2-2; 10 nucleotides agree with TRBD2. Specimen: PBMCs or T cells enriched from blood (not recorded which). This sequence was found in a woman aged 35 to 49 who had recovered from COVID-19. CDR3 loop: CASSSLAGTDGELFF. CDR3 DNA sequence: TGTGCCAGCAGCTCACTAGCGGGGACGGACGGGGAGCTGTTTTTT.